This T cell receptor (beta chain) was captured in a study of neurological immune-mediated disorders. This clonotype was observed many times. V lost 3 bases, J lost 3 bases, and 7 bases lay in between. The length of the CDR3 is 14 residues. The germline V gene has CDR1 KGHDR and CDR2 SFDVKD. cDNA synthesis was performed by 5'RACE with 10-nucleotide random UMIs. MiXCR, applied by TCRdb to the 5' RACE reads, yields one record per CDR3 protein. The repertoire holds 30,000 or so distinct CDR3 sequences, with roughly 14% as singletons. The source of this sequence is a man aged 70-80 years in good health. The sample was PBMCs. This sequence joins TRBV24-1 and TRBJ2-2; D remains unclear. CDR3 amino acids: CATSDETHTGELFF. CDR3 nucleotide sequence: TGTGCCACCAGTGATGAGACCCACACCGGGGAGCTGTTTTTT.